These 26 T cell receptor beta chains originate from one sample sequenced in a study of blood T cells in healthy people across ages. Combining a sample-barcoded 5' primer with a J-beta primer mix, a second PCR ran for roughly 7 to 12 cycles. One entry per CDR3 protein results from TCRdb running MiXCR on the 5' RACE reads. The sample shows roughly 800,000 distinct CDR3 sequences, 35% to 40% of them seen only once. Sequencing was carried out using blood. The receptors derive from a man aged 18 to 35 in good health.

This sequence joins TRBV12-3 or TRBV12-4 and TRBJ2-5; D remains ambiguous. This CDR3 is built from 12 residues. V dropped 5 bases and J dropped 7 bases, with 11 bases sitting between them. As DNA, the CDR3 is TGTGCCAGCAGTATGGACGGCATGACCCAGTACTTC. Translating gives CASSMDGMTQYF.

V usage is TRBV4-2 and J usage is TRBJ1-1; D may be TRBD1 (5 bases). The CDR3 contains 14 residues. The V gene's germline CDR1 is LGHNA and CDR2 YNFKEQ. V lost 2 bases to trimming and J lost 4 bases, with 11 bases between them. The CDR3 spells CASSQPQDPTEAFF. CDR3 DNA: TGTGCCAGCAGCCAACCACAGGATCCCACTGAAGCTTTCTTT.

This clonotype has ten or more counts. The J gene is TRBJ2-5, the V gene TRBV20-1; 7 bases are shared with TRBD1. The germline V gene encodes CDR1 DFQATT and CDR2 SNEGSKA (reference sequence). This CDR3 region has 13 residues. J lost 2 bases, V lost 4 bases, and 4 bases had no gene match. The CDR3 nucleotides read TGCAGTGCTACTGGGACAGATCAAGAGACCCAGTACTTC. Its protein is CSATGTDQETQYF.

This clonotype was picked up a small number of times. V usage is TRBV27 and J usage is TRBJ2-1, with 12 bases identical to TRBD2. The CDR3 totals 17 residues. Germline V gene sequence: CDR1 MNHEY, CDR2 SMNVEV (reference sequence). V was clipped by 1 base and J by 0 bases; unmatched bases: 1. CDR3 nucleotide sequence: TGTGCCAGCAGTTTATGGGGACTAGCGGGCTCCTACAATGAGCAGTTCTTC. Protein product: CASSLWGLAGSYNEQFF.

This clonotype was seen many times. The V and J genes are TRBV12-3 or TRBV12-4 and TRBJ2-7; D unresolved. The length of the CDR3 is 12 residues. V was trimmed by 3 bases and J by 6 bases, leaving 9 bases between them. The CDR3 region is CASSLVMGEQYF. DNA of the CDR3: TGTGCCAGCAGTTTGGTCATGGGCGAGCAGTACTTC.

The rearrangement links TRBV2 to TRBJ2-3; 12 bases line up with TRBD2. There are 16 residues in the CDR3. Trimming removed 5 bases from V and 2 bases from J; junction bases left unmatched: 5. CDR1 is SNHLY and CDR2 is FYNNEI in the germline V gene. CDR3: CASSNGLAGTTDTQYF. The CDR3 region has the DNA TGTGCCAGCAGTAATGGACTAGCGGGGACCACAGATACGCAGTATTTT.

This clonotype was counted at least ten times. The CDR3 loop reads CAISDPGPRDNEQFF. Here the CDR3 DNA reads TGTGCCATCAGTGACCCCGGGCCCCGAGACAATGAGCAGTTCTTC. The V and J genes are TRBV10-3 and TRBJ2-1; D gene uncertain. Germline CDR1 ENHRY, CDR2 SYGVKD. Trimming pared 3 bases from V and 5 bases from J, leaving 14 bases between. This CDR3 region has 15 residues.

The CDR3 nucleotides are TGTGCCAGCAGGGTTAGCGGGGGGCCACACAATGAGCAGTTCTTC. Its protein is CASRVSGGPHNEQFF. The J gene is TRBJ2-1, the V gene TRBV12-3 or TRBV12-4; 10 bases are shared with TRBD2. Trimming cost V 6 bases and J 5 bases; bases outside gene matches: 7. The CDR3 runs to 15 residues.

Here the CDR3 reads CASRGDTYYEQYF. CDR3 bases: TGTGCCAGCAGGGGGGACACCTACTACGAGCAGTACTTC. V is TRBV6-5 and J is TRBJ2-7; perhaps TRBD1 as D (6 bases). The CDR3 extends over 13 amino acids. Germline V gene lookup returns CDR1 MNHEY and CDR2 SVGAGI. Trimming shortened V by 6 bases and J by 3 bases, and 12 bases separated the two germline ends.

The chain recombines TRBV3-1 with TRBJ2-5, with D maybe TRBD1 (5 bases). The germline V and J ends were trimmed by 1 base and 2 bases, with 8 bases remaining between them. There are 14 residues in the CDR3. Germline values: CDR1 LGHDT, CDR2 YNNKEL (reference sequence). For the CDR3, the DNA is TGTGCCAGCAGCCAAGCAGGGATGCAAGAGACCCAGTACTTC. It specifies CASSQAGMQETQYF.

On this clonotype itself: A read error is possible here, since a much larger clone lies one base away. The chain employs TRBV12-3 or TRBV12-4 and TRBJ2-7; D perhaps matches TRBD1 (6 bases). This CDR3 comprises 14 residues. V lost 7 bases to trimming and J lost 3 bases, with 16 bases between them. The CDR3: CASTTRTASYEQYF. In nucleotides, the CDR3 is TGTGCCAGCACCACCAGGACAGCAAGCTACGAGCAGTACTTC.

As concerns this clonotype: A much larger clone differs by one base, so this may be a read error. The genes are TRBV12-3 or TRBV12-4 and TRBJ2-5, with 7 nucleotides matching TRBD1. The J call may be faulty, since TRBJ2-1 better matches the DNA end. CDR3 length: 14 residues. The CDR3 spells CASSLGQPQETQFF. In DNA, the CDR3 is TGTGCCAGCAGCCTGGGACAGCCTCAAGAGACCCAGTTCTTC.

This chain uses TRBV18 with TRBJ2-3, with 8 bases aligning to TRBD2. The trim removed 2 bases at V and 2 bases at J, leaving 6 bases unmatched. CDR3 length equals 16 residues. CDR1 and CDR2 from the germline V gene are KGHSH and LQKENI. The CDR3 protein is CASSPKAGVVTDTQYF. As DNA, the CDR3 is TGTGCCAGCTCACCAAAAGCGGGGGTAGTCACAGATACGCAGTATTTT.

This clonotype was detected only a few times. This sequence joins TRBV7-8 and TRBJ1-5; D remains ambiguous. Trimming cost V 1 base and J 4 bases, with 11 bases left between them. Germline V gene lookup returns CDR1 SGHVS and CDR2 FQNEAQ. CDR3 length equals 15 residues. CDR3: CASSLGASLNQPQHF. The CDR3 DNA follows: TGTGCCAGCAGCTTAGGCGCCAGTCTAAATCAGCCCCAGCATTTT.

With respect to this clonotype: The junction departs from germline at one end; a sequencing error may be responsible. V gene TRBV7-9 combines with J gene TRBJ1-1; a possible D gene is TRBD1 (6 bases). CDR1 and CDR2 from the germline V gene are SEHNR and FQNEAQ (reference sequence). The length of the CDR3 is 15 residues. The CDR3 coding sequence is TGTGCCAGCAGCTTCCCCAGGGACATGAACGCTGAAGCTTTCTTT. Its translation: CASSFPRDMNAEAFF.

Worth noting for this clonotype: The junction shows a germline mismatch at one end, possibly a read error. The V gene is TRBV15, the J gene TRBJ2-7; 7 nucleotides align to TRBD1. This CDR3 is 18 amino acids long. Germline V gene lookup returns CDR1 LNHNV and CDR2 YYDKDF (reference sequence). CDR3 nucleotide sequence: TGTGCTACCAGCAGAGCATTGCCGGGACAGAGAAAATCCTACGAGCAGTACTTC. It translates to CATSRALPGQRKSYEQYF.

At least ten counts were recorded for this clonotype. V usage is TRBV7-2 and J usage is TRBJ2-5, with a possible D match to TRBD1 (6 bases). The ends were cut back, 1 base at V and 4 bases at J, with 13 bases in the middle. Germline CDR1 reads SGHTA; CDR2 reads FQGNSA. This CDR3 comprises 15 residues. CDR3 sequence (DNA): TGTGCCAGCAGCTTAGAAGAGGCAGGGGCAGAGACCCAGTACTTC. Translating gives CASSLEEAGAETQYF.

This clonotype has just a few counts. The CDR3: CASSRAGQEQFF. The CDR3 DNA sequence: TGTGCCAGCAGCCGCGCCGGGCAGGAGCAGTTCTTC. The chain has TRBV7-8 and TRBJ2-1; no reliable D call. This CDR3 is 12 amino acids long. Trimming took 5 bases from V and 10 from J, leaving 12 bases between them. Germline V gene sequence: CDR1 SGHVS, CDR2 FQNEAQ.

Details on this clonotype: A much larger clone differs from this one at a single base, so this may be a read error. The chain joins TRBV12-3 or TRBV12-4 to TRBJ2-3; D is possibly TRBD2 (6 bases). CDR3 length equals 15 residues. The CDR3 spells CASSFSGLPTDTPYF. CDR3 bases: TGTGCCAGCAGTTTCTCGGGACTCCCCACAGATACGCCGTATTTT.

About this clonotype itself: A much larger clone lies one base from this, so it may be a read error. The chain uses TRBV7-9 and TRBJ1-2; D gene uncertain. Trimming cost V 5 bases and J 7 bases, with 11 bases left between them. The CDR3 has 12 amino acids. Per germline, CDR1 SEHNR and CDR2 FQNEAQ (reference sequence). The CDR3 nucleotides are TGTGCCAGCAGCCGGCGAGAGGGTGGCTACACCTTC. It is translated as CASSRREGGYTF.

This clonotype appeared many times. The rearrangement links TRBV5-4 to TRBJ2-7, with a tentative D call TRBD2 (5 bases). Germline-derived CDR1 and CDR2 are SGHNT and YYREEE (reference sequence). This CDR3 is 15 amino acids long. With 3 bases removed from V and 0 bases from J, the gap between germline ends came to 13 bases. CDR3 protein: CASSYGRRSSYEQYF. The CDR3 nucleotides read TGTGCCAGCAGCTACGGACGGAGGAGCTCCTACGAGCAGTACTTC.

This clonotype was found a few times. This chain links TRBV7-9 with TRBJ2-1; 8 positions match TRBD1. The better agreement between TRBJ2-7 and the DNA end casts doubt on the J call. Looked up from germline, CDR1 is SEHNR and CDR2 is FQNEAQ (reference sequence). The CDR3 is 17 residues long. CDR3 DNA sequence: TGTGCCAGCAGTCAAAGACAGGGGTTATCCCTCTACAATGAGCAGTACTTC. Protein sequence: CASSQRQGLSLYNEQYF.

The chain is built from TRBV5-5 and TRBJ1-5; maybe TRBD1 (5 bases). V lost 4 bases and J 6 bases, leaving 17 bases between the germline ends. The CDR3 loop spans 15 amino acids. Per germline, CDR1 SGHKS and CDR2 YYEKEE (reference sequence). CDR3 region: CASSPRGNLGQPQHF. CDR3 in DNA: TGTGCCAGCAGCCCGCGGGGCAATTTGGGTCAGCCCCAGCATTTT. Complete variable domain (other parts from reference TRBV5-5 and TRBJ1-5): DAGVTQSPTHLIKTRGQQVTLRCSPISGHKSVSWYQQVLGQGPQFIFQYYEKEERGRGNFPDRFSARQFPNYSSELNVNALLLGDSALYLCASSPRGNLGQPQHFGDGTRLSIL.

The chain links TRBV7-2 to TRBJ1-1; D is unclear. The V end lost 3 bases, the J end lost 1 base, and 15 bases lay between the germline ends. Germline V gene data show CDR1 as SGHTA and CDR2 as FQGNSA. The CDR3 is 16 amino acids. CDR3 sequence: CASSFPRGWENTEAFF. The CDR3 DNA is TGTGCCAGCAGCTTTCCACGAGGTTGGGAGAACACTGAAGCTTTCTTT.

This clonotype was seen only a few times. This rearrangement joins TRBV20-1 to TRBJ1-6; D is undetermined. This CDR3 has 13 residues. Germline V gene sequence: CDR1 DFQATT, CDR2 SNEGSKA (reference sequence). The V end was cut by 3 bases, the J end by 5 bases, with 8 bases between. The CDR3 loop reads CSARVDNNSPLHF. As DNA, the CDR3 is TGCAGTGCTAGGGTAGACAATAATTCACCCCTCCACTTT.

In regard to this clonotype: At one of its ends the junction is not consistent with the germline gene, which may arise from a read error. The chain combines TRBV11-2 with TRBJ2-5, with unresolved D. The V gene's germline CDR1 is SGHAT and CDR2 FQNNGV. The CDR3 contains 12 residues. The CDR3 loop reads CASSLSSVTRYF. The DNA for the CDR3 is TGTGCCAGCAGCTTAAGTAGTGTGACCCGGTACTTC.